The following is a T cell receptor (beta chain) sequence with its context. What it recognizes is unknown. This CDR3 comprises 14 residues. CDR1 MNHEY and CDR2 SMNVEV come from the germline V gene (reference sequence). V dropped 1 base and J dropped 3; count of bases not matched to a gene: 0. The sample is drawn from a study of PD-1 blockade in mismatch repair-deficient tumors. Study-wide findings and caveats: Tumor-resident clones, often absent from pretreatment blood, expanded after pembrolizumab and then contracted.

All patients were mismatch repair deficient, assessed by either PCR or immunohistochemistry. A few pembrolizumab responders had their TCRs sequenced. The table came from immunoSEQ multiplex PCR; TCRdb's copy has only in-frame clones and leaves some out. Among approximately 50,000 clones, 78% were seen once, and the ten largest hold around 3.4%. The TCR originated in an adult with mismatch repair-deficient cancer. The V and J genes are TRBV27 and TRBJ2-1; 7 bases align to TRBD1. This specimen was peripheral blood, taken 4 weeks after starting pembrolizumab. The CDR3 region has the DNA TGTGCCAGCAGTTTATGGGACAGCTACAATGAGCAGTTCTTC. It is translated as CASSLWDSYNEQFF.